These 32 T cell receptor beta chains were all obtained from the same sample, sequenced in a study of radiotherapy plus CTLA-4 blockade in lung cancer. Only in-frame clones appear in the TCRdb table, and some are missing; sequencing was by immunoSEQ multiplex PCR. This table holds roughly 80,000 clones, about 78% found once. The material sequenced was peripheral blood, taken from a patient treated with radiotherapy plus ipilimumab. These receptor sequences come from a human donor with non-small cell lung cancer who had a partial response to radiotherapy plus ipilimumab. Some clones in this sample may be carry-over from other donors' samples.

V is TRBV19 and J is TRBJ2-3, with D perhaps TRBD1 (5 bases). V gave up 6 bases and J gave up 2 bases, with 9 bases separating them. Germline values: CDR1 LNHDA, CDR2 SQIVND (reference sequence). CDR3 size: 13 residues. Written as DNA, the CDR3 is TGTGCCAGTAGGGGGCTAAACACAGATACGCAGTATTTT. This encodes CASRGLNTDTQYF.

The chain uses TRBV2 and TRBJ2-5; 7 nucleotides align to TRBD1. Trimming at V came to 7 bases and at J to 5 bases, leaving 10 bases not matched to a gene. The CDR3 consists of 14 residues. The V gene's germline CDR1 is SNHLY and CDR2 FYNNEI. The CDR3 sequence is CASNSDRAMETQYF. CDR3 nucleotides: TGTGCCAGCAATTCTGACAGGGCGATGGAGACCCAGTACTTC.

The chain carries TRBV7-9 and TRBJ1-3; D is undetermined. V lost 3 bases, J lost 6 bases, and 6 bases lay in between. The CDR3 is 12 amino acids. Germline CDR1 is SEHNR and CDR2 is FQNEAQ (reference sequence). The CDR3 coding sequence is TGTGCCAGCAGCTTTTCCTCAAACACCATATATTTT. Its translation: CASSFSSNTIYF.

Only a few counts were recorded for this clone. This rearrangement joins TRBV11-3 to TRBJ1-1; a possible D gene is TRBD1 (6 bases). The V gene's germline CDR1 is SGHNT and CDR2 YENEEA. Between the trimmed V and J ends, which lost 4 bases and 5 bases, there was a span of 17 bases. The CDR3 extends over 15 amino acids. The DNA for the CDR3 is TGTGCCAGCAGCTCCCACTTAGGGGGACGGACTGAAGCTTTCTTT. It translates to CASSSHLGGRTEAFF.

The chain links TRBV28 to TRBJ1-1, with a tentative D call TRBD1 (5 bases). CDR1 and CDR2 from the germline V gene are MDHEN and SYDVKM. The V and J ends lost 1 base and 5 bases respectively, with 20 bases between them. The CDR3 loop spans 17 amino acids. CDR3 region: CASSLSGRGQRRTEAFF. CDR3 DNA: TGTGCCAGCAGTTTATCGGGGAGGGGTCAGCGCAGGACTGAAGCTTTCTTT.

V usage is TRBV18 and J usage is TRBJ2-1; perhaps TRBD1 as D (6 bases). Trimming took 0 bases from V and 3 from J, leaving 18 bases between them. This CDR3 has 18 residues. Per germline, CDR1 KGHSH and CDR2 LQKENI. CDR3 in amino acids: CASSPPGRGMVSYNEQFF. CDR3 nucleotides: TGTGCCAGCTCACCACCCGGCAGGGGCATGGTTAGCTACAATGAGCAGTTCTTC.

The V call is TRBV5-4, the J call TRBJ2-5; TRBD2 agrees at 9 bases. The CDR3 runs 16 residues. V trimming: 5 bases; J trimming: 0 bases; junction bases outside the gene matches: 8. The germline gives CDR1 SGHNT, CDR2 YYREEE (reference sequence). The CDR3 sequence: CASRSSGGQYQETQYF. The DNA for the CDR3 is TGTGCCAGCAGATCCAGCGGGGGGCAGTACCAAGAGACCCAGTACTTC.

V usage is TRBV5-6 and J usage is TRBJ2-3; 14 bases are a match to TRBD2. With 4 bases clipped from V and 2 bases from J, the junction kept 9 bases outside the gene matches. The germline gives CDR1 SGHDT, CDR2 YYEEEE. The CDR3 consists of 18 residues. CDR3 amino acids: CASSRGLAGATPTDTQYF. The DNA of the CDR3 is TGTGCCAGCAGCCGGGGACTAGCGGGGGCCACACCCACAGATACGCAGTATTTT.

This clone was seen only once. The rearrangement links TRBV28 to TRBJ2-7; a weak D match, TRBD2 (6 bases). The CDR3 covers 15 residues. Trimming removed 3 bases at V and 1 base at J, with 13 bases between. In germline, CDR1 is MDHEN, CDR2 SYDVKM. DNA of the CDR3: TGTGCCAGCAGTTTGGAGGGCTTTATATCCTACGAGCAGTACTTC. As protein: CASSLEGFISYEQYF.

The rearrangement uses TRBV11-2 and TRBJ2-1, with D possibly matching TRBD1 (6 bases). This CDR3 has 14 amino acids. The V end lost 4 bases, the J end lost 5 bases, and 12 bases lay between the germline ends. Germline CDR1 SGHAT, CDR2 FQNNGV. CDR3 protein: CASSSLYRDNEQFF. The CDR3 region has the DNA TGTGCCAGCAGCTCCCTGTACAGGGACAATGAGCAGTTCTTC. Full variable domain (rest looked up from reference TRBV11-2 and TRBJ2-1): EAGVAQSPRYKIIEKRQSVAFWCNPISGHATLYWYQQILGQGPKLLIQFQNNGVVDDSQLPKDRFSAERLKGVDSTLKIQPAKLEDSAVYLCASSSLYRDNEQFFGPGTRLTVL.

DNA of the CDR3: TGTGCCACCCAGACTCAGGGAAACACCATATATTTT. This codes for CATQTQGNTIYF. The rearrangement uses TRBV19 and TRBJ1-3; D unclear. The CDR3 is made up of 12 amino acids. Germline V gives CDR1 LNHDA, CDR2 SQIVND (reference sequence). V lost 10 bases, J lost 4 bases, and 11 bases lay in between. The full variable domain, with the rest looked up from reference TRBV19 and TRBJ1-3, is DGGITQSPKYLFRKEGQNVTLSCEQNLNHDAMYWYRQDPGQGLRLIYYSQIVNDFQKGDIAEGYSVSREKKESFPLTVTSAQKNPTAFYLCATQTQGNTIYFGEGSWLTVV.

This rearrangement joins TRBV7-2 to TRBJ2-5, with 9 bases matching TRBD2. The J segment lost 5 bases and the V segment lost 5 bases, leaving 12 bases of the junction unmatched. The CDR3 spans 16 residues. CDR1 is SGHTA and CDR2 is FQGNSA in the germline V gene. The CDR3 loop reads CASSPGGAGGKETQYF. Here the CDR3 DNA reads TGTGCCAGCAGCCCCGGGGGGGCGGGAGGGAAGGAGACCCAGTACTTC. The full variable domain, in which reference TRBV7-2 and TRBJ2-5 provide the parts outside the CDR3, is GAGVSQSPSNKVTEKGKDVELRCDPISGHTALYWYRQSLGQGLEFLIYFQGNSAPDKSGLPSDRFSAERTGGSVSTLTIQRTQQEDSAVYLCASSPGGAGGKETQYFGPGTRLLVL.

The rearrangement uses TRBV28 and TRBJ1-2; TRBD1 aligns across 7 bases. This CDR3 is built from 14 residues. Looked up from germline, CDR1 is MDHEN and CDR2 is SYDVKM. After removal of 7 bases from V and 7 bases from J, the junction contained 12 bases not matched to a gene. CDR3 region: CASTITGVGGGYTF. Here the CDR3 DNA reads TGTGCCAGCACCATAACAGGGGTCGGGGGTGGCTACACCTTC.

The V and J genes are TRBV28 and TRBJ2-3; weak D call: TRBD2 (6 bases). Between the trimmed V and J ends, which lost 5 bases and 4 bases, there was a span of 10 bases. Looked up from germline, CDR1 is MDHEN and CDR2 is SYDVKM. There are 13 residues in the CDR3. The CDR3 reads CASSAPGADTQYF. As DNA, the CDR3 is TGTGCCAGCAGTGCCCCGGGAGCAGATACGCAGTATTTT.

V gene TRBV7-6 combines with J gene TRBJ2-5, with a tentative D call TRBD2 (5 bases). Germline lookup yields CDR1 SGHVS and CDR2 FNYEAQ. The CDR3 runs to 14 residues. Trimming took 1 base from V and 5 from J, leaving 11 bases between them. The CDR3 coding sequence is TGTGCCAGCAGCTTAGACGAGGGAAGGGAGACCCAGTACTTC. Translation: CASSLDEGRETQYF.

V is TRBV21-1 and J is TRBJ1-1. TRBV21-1 is a listed pseudogene. The length of the CDR3 is 10 residues. Written as DNA, the CDR3 is TGTGCCACGCGCGGGGCGGGGGCTTTCTTT. Its protein is CATRGAGAFF.

The sample holds one count of this clone. The rearrangement joins TRBV7-3 to TRBJ2-5, with 7 bases fitting TRBD2. Germline values: CDR1 SGHTA, CDR2 FQGTGA. The CDR3 is 14 amino acids. The ends lost 5 bases at V and 4 bases at J; junction bases unmatched: 7. CDR3 amino acids: CASSQAGVGETQYF. Here the CDR3 DNA reads TGTGCCAGCAGCCAGGCGGGGGTGGGAGAGACCCAGTACTTC.

This clone has more than one count but fewer than ten. One end of the junction fails to match germline, which may point to a read error. The chain couples TRBV10-3 to TRBJ1-2, with 8 bases fitting TRBD1. This CDR3 spans 15 amino acids. Germline CDR1 is ENHRY and CDR2 is SYGVKD. CDR3 DNA: TGTGCCAGCAGTAACCAACAGGGGGATACCTATGGCTACACCTTC. This codes for CASSNQQGDTYGYTF.

The chain employs TRBV18 and TRBJ1-5; no reliable D call. The CDR3 loop spans 16 amino acids. Between the trimmed V and J ends, which lost 2 bases and 6 bases, there was a span of 17 bases. CDR1 KGHSH and CDR2 LQKENI come from the germline V gene. CDR3 protein: CASSPEPMGSGQPQHF. The CDR3 region has the DNA TGTGCCAGCTCACCAGAGCCGATGGGTTCGGGTCAGCCCCAGCATTTT.

This rearrangement joins TRBV27 to TRBJ2-3; TRBD1 matches at 9 bases. Germline V gene lookup returns CDR1 MNHEY and CDR2 SMNVEV (reference sequence). Germline trimming cut 5 bases from V and 13 bases from J; bases unmatched to any gene: 10. The CDR3 is made up of 13 amino acids. The CDR3 DNA follows: TGTGCCAGCAGTCTCGTAAGTCGGGACAGGGAGTATTTT. The encoded protein is CASSLVSRDREYF.

V usage is TRBV7-2 and J usage is TRBJ2-1, with 12 bases fitting TRBD2. Per germline, CDR1 SGHTA and CDR2 FQGNSA. V was pared by 1 base and J by 9 bases, with 4 bases of the junction left unmatched. The CDR3 length is 15 residues. CDR3 region: CASSLVPSGGAEQFF. Written as DNA, the CDR3 is TGTGCCAGCAGCTTAGTCCCTAGCGGGGGGGCTGAGCAGTTCTTC. Based on the CDR3 plus reference TRBV7-2 and TRBJ2-1, the full variable domain is GAGVSQSPSNKVTEKGKDVELRCDPISGHTALYWYRQSLGQGLEFLIYFQGNSAPDKSGLPSDRFSAERTGGSVSTLTIQRTQQEDSAVYLCASSLVPSGGAEQFFGPGTRLTVL.

The rearrangement uses TRBV28 and TRBJ1-4; weak D call: TRBD1 (6 bases). The V gene lost 6 bases and the J gene lost 0 bases, with 11 bases spanning the gap. The CDR3 loop spans 15 amino acids. The germline CDR1 and CDR2 sequences are MDHEN and SYDVKM. The CDR3: CASSMPGATNEKLFF. The CDR3 DNA follows: TGTGCCAGCAGCATGCCAGGGGCAACTAATGAAAAACTGTTTTTT.

The sample holds one count of this clone. J is TRBJ1-4 and V is TRBV5-1; tentative D call: TRBD1 (6 bases). The length of the CDR3 is 16 residues. Trimming removed 4 bases from V and 4 bases from J, with 17 bases in between. Germline assignment: CDR1 SGHRS and CDR2 YFSETQ. CDR3 DNA: TGCGCCAGCAGCGAAATACCGGGACAAAATAATGAAAAACTGTTTTTT. Its translation is CASSEIPGQNNEKLFF.

J is TRBJ2-1 and V is TRBV7-8; weak D call: TRBD2 (7 bases). Trimming took off 5 bases at V and 6 bases at J, with 20 bases between the two ends. Germline V lookup: CDR1 SGHVS, CDR2 FQNEAQ. The CDR3 loop spans 16 amino acids. The CDR3 sequence: CASSPLGGPGLNEQFF. CDR3 nucleotide sequence: TGTGCCAGCAGCCCGCTGGGGGGGCCGGGCCTCAATGAGCAGTTCTTC.

In its sample, this clone was seen once. The chain has TRBV5-4 and TRBJ2-3; 10 positions match TRBD2. The CDR3 is 15 residues long. J was trimmed by 3 bases and V by 4 bases; bases with no gene match: 5. Germline loops: CDR1 SGHNT, CDR2 YYREEE (reference sequence). The CDR3 sequence is CASSPPAGGTDTQYF. CDR3 nucleotides: TGTGCCAGCAGCCCACCAGCGGGGGGGACAGATACGCAGTATTTT. Full variable domain (rest looked up from reference TRBV5-4 and TRBJ2-3): ETGVTQSPTHLIKTRGQQVTLRCSSQSGHNTVSWYQQALGQGPQFIFQYYREEENGRGNFPPRFSGLQFPNYSSELNVNALELDDSALYLCASSPPAGGTDTQYFGPGTRLTVL.

This clone has a single count. V and J are TRBV11-3 and TRBJ2-6; possibly TRBD2 for D (6 bases). Trimming stripped 11 bases from V and 4 bases from J, with 12 bases between. CDR3 size: 13 residues. Germline V gene lookup returns CDR1 SGHNT and CDR2 YENEEA. This CDR3 reads CAGGVSGANVLTF. In nucleotides, the CDR3 is TGTGCCGGCGGGGTTTCCGGGGCCAACGTCCTGACTTTC.

The rearrangement joins TRBV2 to TRBJ2-7, with D tentatively TRBD2 (5 bases). Germline assignment: CDR1 SNHLY and CDR2 FYNNEI. The CDR3 loop spans 11 amino acids. V was trimmed by 11 bases and J by 6 bases, leaving 14 bases between them. The CDR3 protein is CAYGRVFEQYF. The CDR3 bases are TGTGCCTATGGGAGAGTCTTCGAGCAGTACTTC.

This clone is a singleton in its sample. The chain joins TRBV6-1 to TRBJ2-7; 7 bases are shared with TRBD1. The CDR3 contains 13 residues. Germline CDR1 reads MNHNS; CDR2 reads SASEGT. Trimming took 9 bases from V and 3 from J; bases not matched to a gene: 8. Here the CDR3 reads CASDRALGYEQYF. As DNA, the CDR3 is TGTGCCAGTGACAGGGCCCTGGGCTACGAGCAGTACTTC.

The CDR3 DNA sequence: TGTGCCAGCAGGAATGACTTAGAGACGCAGTATTTT. Encoded protein: CASRNDLETQYF. The rearrangement uses TRBV2 and TRBJ2-3, with no clear D. The CDR3 is 12 amino acids. Germline values: CDR1 SNHLY, CDR2 FYNNEI. Trimming removed 6 bases at V and 9 bases at J, with 13 bases between.

CDR3 DNA sequence: TGTGCCAGCAGCGCCCCCGGCGGGGCCGCCTACGAGCAGTACTTC. This sequence encodes CASSAPGGAAYEQYF. The chain combines TRBV11-1 with TRBJ2-7; TRBD2 might be the D (6 bases). The CDR3 is 15 residues long. Germline-derived CDR1 and CDR2 are SGHAT and FQDESV (reference sequence). V dropped 5 bases and J dropped 2 bases, with 16 bases sitting between them.

The chain carries TRBV13 and TRBJ2-1; D ambiguous. Germline CDR1 reads PRHDT; CDR2 reads FYEKMQ (reference sequence). This CDR3 is built from 15 residues. The germline V and J ends were trimmed by 3 bases and 0 bases, with 9 bases remaining between them. The CDR3 sequence is CASSFYRGSYNEQFF. In DNA form, the CDR3 reads TGTGCCAGCAGCTTCTACCGAGGCTCCTACAATGAGCAGTTCTTC.

This clone showed up just a few times. This chain joins TRBV5-4 and TRBJ1-4; D gene unclear. The CDR3 is 16 residues long. CDR1 is SGHNT, CDR2 YYREEE, per germline (reference sequence). V was shortened by 1 base and J by 5 bases, with 15 bases between the two germline ends. The chain's CDR3 is CASSLSVSSGNEKLFF. The CDR3 DNA reads TGTGCCAGCAGCTTGTCAGTCTCGTCGGGGAATGAAAAACTGTTTTTT. The full variable domain, completed using reference TRBV5-4 and TRBJ1-4, is ETGVTQSPTHLIKTRGQQVTLRCSSQSGHNTVSWYQQALGQGPQFIFQYYREEENGRGNFPPRFSGLQFPNYSSELNVNALELDDSALYLCASSLSVSSGNEKLFFGSGTQLSVL.